Below, 13 T cell receptor beta chains from the same sample are listed, as sequenced in a study of blood T cell repertoires in COVID-19. Method: immunoSEQ multiplex PCR; TCRdb's copy keeps in-frame clones and lacks some. The table lists under 200,000 clones, roughly four fifths of them singletons. Specimen: peripheral blood. All receptors derive from an elderly woman with acute or convalescent COVID-19.

In regard to this clone: The same CDR3 can be traced to other DNA sequences in this sample. This chain uses TRBV19 with TRBJ2-5; 13 bases agree with TRBD2. Looked up from germline, CDR1 is LNHDA and CDR2 is SQIVND (reference sequence). This CDR3 has 15 residues. J lost 5 bases, V lost 1 base, and 1 base had no gene match. DNA of the CDR3: TGTGCCAGTAGTATAGGACTAGCGGGGGGTGAGACCCAGTACTTC. Its protein product is CASSIGLAGGETQYF.

The chain employs TRBV28 and TRBJ1-4, with D possibly matching TRBD1 (6 bases). This CDR3 has 14 residues. Germline V gene lookup returns CDR1 MDHEN and CDR2 SYDVKM. CDR3 sequence reads: CLSGGSSGNEKLFF. In nucleotides, the CDR3 is TGTTTGTCTGGGGGCTCCTCTGGTAATGAAAAACTGTTTTTT.

V and J are TRBV5-4 and TRBJ2-7; TRBD1 might be the D (6 bases). V lost 0 bases to trimming and J lost 3 bases, with 13 bases between them. Germline CDR1 reads SGHNT; CDR2 reads YYREEE (reference sequence). The CDR3 is 15 amino acids. The CDR3, as DNA: TGTGCCAGCAGCTTGGGGCAGGGGTTGGACTACGAGCAGTACTTC. As protein: CASSLGQGLDYEQYF.

This chain links TRBV7-2 with TRBJ2-3; D ambiguous. The CDR3 loop spans 15 amino acids. CDR1 is SGHTA, CDR2 FQGNSA, per germline. The V gene lost 5 bases and the J gene lost 0 bases, with 12 bases spanning the gap. This CDR3 is CASSLVPRSTDTQYF. CDR3 coding DNA: TGTGCCAGCAGCCTGGTCCCCCGGAGCACAGATACGCAGTATTTT.

The V gene is TRBV25-1, the J gene TRBJ1-3; TRBD1 matches at 7 bases. V was clipped by 5 bases and J by 2 bases; unmatched bases: 6. The length of the CDR3 is 15 residues. Germline lookup yields CDR1 MGHDK and CDR2 SYGVNS. The CDR3 DNA is TGTGCCAGCAGTCCAATCGACAGGGCTGGAAACACCATATATTTT. Its translation: CASSPIDRAGNTIYF.

This clone came up once. This rearrangement joins TRBV5-1 to TRBJ2-3, with 8 nucleotides matching TRBD2. The CDR3 has 16 residues. The J segment lost 0 bases and the V segment lost 1 base, leaving 4 bases of the junction unmatched. CDR1 SGHRS and CDR2 YFSETQ come from the germline V gene. The CDR3 nucleotides are TGCGCCAGCAGCTTGCTTAGCGGGATAAGCACAGATACGCAGTATTTT. It is translated as CASSLLSGISTDTQYF.

The V gene is TRBV28, the J gene TRBJ2-1; D perhaps matches TRBD1 (5 bases). The CDR3 loop spans 11 amino acids. The V end lost 6 bases, the J end lost 6 bases, and 6 bases lay between the germline ends. Germline CDR1 MDHEN, CDR2 SYDVKM. CDR3 DNA: TGTGCCAGCAGACAGGTCAATGAGCAGTTCTTC. This translates into CASRQVNEQFF.

CDR3 sequence reads: CASSTLPGQNSNQPQHF. CDR3 in DNA: TGTGCCAGTAGTACCCTTCCAGGGCAAAATAGCAATCAGCCCCAGCATTTT. V usage is TRBV19 and J usage is TRBJ1-5, with TRBD1 as a possible D gene (5 bases). Trimming stripped 4 bases from V and 0 bases from J, with 16 bases between. From germline, CDR1 is LNHDA and CDR2 SQIVND (reference sequence). The CDR3 has 17 residues.

This chain uses TRBV7-9 with TRBJ2-5; D remains unclear. Germline-derived CDR1 and CDR2 are SEHNR and FQNEAQ (reference sequence). The CDR3 contains 13 residues. V was cut by 3 bases and J by 2 bases, with 7 bases left in between. The CDR3 loop reads CASSFKTQETQYF. The CDR3 DNA follows: TGTGCCAGCAGCTTTAAAACACAAGAGACCCAGTACTTC.

The genes are TRBV10-3 and TRBJ1-1; TRBD1 matches 8 bases. There are 13 residues in the CDR3. J was trimmed by 1 base and V by 6 bases; bases with no gene match: 1. Germline V lookup: CDR1 ENHRY, CDR2 SYGVKD. CDR3 residues: CAIRDRANTEAFF. CDR3 coding DNA: TGTGCCATCAGGGACAGGGCGAACACTGAAGCTTTCTTT.

The chain couples TRBV30 to TRBJ1-6; D unresolved. CDR1 is GTSNPN, CDR2 SVGIG, per germline (reference sequence). The CDR3 is made up of 12 amino acids. Trimming removed 4 bases from V and 5 bases from J, with 6 bases in between. The DNA for the CDR3 is TGTGCCTGGACCCGGGATAATTCACCCCTCCACTTT. Residues: CAWTRDNSPLHF.

The gene calls are TRBV7-2 and TRBJ2-7, with 13 bases that match TRBD2. CDR1 and CDR2 from the germline V gene are SGHTA and FQGNSA. The V and J ends lost 1 base and 6 bases, in that order; junction bases with no gene match: 3. The CDR3 runs to 15 residues. As DNA, the CDR3 is TGTGCCAGCAGCTTAGTACTAGCGGGAGGGCTCGAGCAGTACTTC. Translating gives CASSLVLAGGLEQYF. The full variable domain, in which reference TRBV7-2 and TRBJ2-7 provide the parts outside the CDR3, is GAGVSQSPSNKVTEKGKDVELRCDPISGHTALYWYRQSLGQGLEFLIYFQGNSAPDKSGLPSDRFSAERTGGSVSTLTIQRTQQEDSAVYLCASSLVLAGGLEQYFGPGTRLTVT.

The chain combines TRBV15 with TRBJ1-3; D may be TRBD1 (5 bases). Germline CDR1 and CDR2: LNHNV and YYDKDF (reference sequence). V was pared by 5 bases and J by 4 bases, with 12 bases between. The CDR3 length is 14 residues. The CDR3 sequence is CATSRRDLGNTIYF. DNA of the CDR3: TGTGCCACCAGCCGCAGGGATCTGGGAAACACCATATATTTT. The entire variable domain, with the rest obtained from reference TRBV15 and TRBJ1-3, is as follows: DAMVIQNPRYQVTQFGKPVTLSCSQTLNHNVMYWYQQKSSQAPKLLFHYYDKDFNNEADTPDNFQSRRPNTSFCFLDIRSPGLGDTAMYLCATSRRDLGNTIYFGEGSWLTVV.